The clone carrying this T cell receptor beta chain was observed a few times. Its antigen is not identified. This specimen comes from a study of beta chain features in type 1 diabetes. For the study at large: The study examined about 100,000,000 sorted cells across all samples.

This CDR3 comprises 15 residues. The V end was cut by 8 bases, the J end by 5 bases, with 20 bases between. Germline V CDR1 and CDR2: MDHEN, SYDVKM. Study-wide results and limits: In the patient group, naive, central memory and Treg TCRB repertoires seemed more alike than in the healthy donor group. VDJ junctions from patients with type 1 diabetes contained fewer insertions and more deletions.

Reverse transcribing all isolated RNA meant expressed TCRB transcripts were sequenced. Assay: immunoSEQ multiplex PCR; the TCRdb copy retains only in-frame clones and omits some. Among roughly 400,000 clones, about 16% were seen once, and the ten largest hold about 0.019%. The sample consisted of naive CD4+ T cells from blood. The receptor was isolated from a woman aged 18-35 years in good health. This chain connects TRBV28 to TRBJ2-3; D may be TRBD2 (6 bases). The CDR3 DNA follows: TGTGCCAGCCACCCTGCAGGAGGGGCGGGAGATACGCAGTATTTT. Its protein product is CASHPAGGAGDTQYF.